The 31 T cell receptor beta chains presented below share a single source sample, sequenced in a study of blood T cell repertoires in COVID-19. The data were produced by immunoSEQ multiplex PCR, yet TCRdb's version contains in-frame clones alone and is incomplete. The repertoire includes a few hundred thousand clones, approximately 83% of them detected once, and around 3.5% sits in the top ten. Specimen: PBMCs or T cells enriched from blood (not recorded which). The receptors derive from a man aged 50 or older who had recovered from COVID-19.

V gene TRBV11-3 combines with J gene TRBJ2-3; 7 bases fit TRBD2. The CDR3 contains 16 residues. The germline V gene encodes CDR1 SGHNT and CDR2 YENEEA. V shed 2 bases, J shed 7 bases, and the junction held 12 bases outside the gene matches. CDR3 DNA: TGTGCCAGCAGCTTATACCTAGCGGTCCAGCGGAATACGCAGTATTTT. It encodes CASSLYLAVQRNTQYF.

Only a few counts were recorded for this clone. The genes are TRBV29-1 and TRBJ2-3; tentative D call: TRBD2 (6 bases). The length of the CDR3 is 13 residues. The V and J ends lost 2 bases and 3 bases respectively, with 9 bases between them. Germline CDR1 SQVTM, CDR2 ANQGSEA. The CDR3 spells CSVETGETDTQYF. DNA of the CDR3: TGCAGCGTTGAAACGGGGGAAACAGATACGCAGTATTTT.

In this sample, this clone turned up once. V and J are TRBV19 and TRBJ1-1, with 8 positions matching TRBD1. V dropped 4 bases and J dropped 5; count of bases not matched to a gene: 9. The CDR3 is made up of 15 amino acids. Germline CDR1 is LNHDA and CDR2 is SQIVND (reference sequence). In nucleotides, the CDR3 is TGTGCCAGTAGTACCCAGGACAGGGTTCGTACTGAAGCTTTCTTT. Translated: CASSTQDRVRTEAFF.

This sequence joins TRBV9 and TRBJ2-1; TRBD1 matches 9 bases. Germline CDR1 SGDLS, CDR2 YYNGEE. The CDR3 covers 15 residues. J lost 6 bases, V lost 1 base, and 5 bases had no gene match. CDR3 bases: TGTGCCAGCAGCGTAAGGACAGGGGTGGGCAATGAGCAGTTCTTC. Its protein is CASSVRTGVGNEQFF. Full variable domain (outside the CDR3, taken from reference TRBV9 and TRBJ2-1): DSGVTQTPKHLITATGQRVTLRCSPRSGDLSVYWYQQSLDQGLQFLIQYYNGEERAKGNILERFSAQQFPDLHSELNLSSLELGDSALYFCASSVRTGVGNEQFFGPGTRLTVL.

Of note for this clone: The CDR3 ends on some other residue instead of the conserved phenylalanine or tryptophan, so this is likely a read error. The DNA is omitted, as the CDR3 cannot be located on it reliably, and the CDR3 follows TCRdb's listing. The chain uses TRBV3-1 (or the pseudogene TRBV3-2) and TRBJ2-3; the table's D call, TRBD2, has no DNA check behind it. Germline CDR1 reads LGHDT; CDR2 reads YNNKEL (reference sequence). The CDR3 is 14 residues long, counting both termini. The CDR3 sequence is CASSPTQGRGGLVI.

This clone appeared a few times. The rearrangement uses TRBV24-1 and TRBJ2-5; 11 bases map to TRBD1. J gave up 5 bases and V 7 bases, and 5 bases lay outside the gene matches. CDR1 and CDR2 (germline): KGHDR, SFDVKD. The CDR3 loop spans 14 amino acids. CDR3 sequence reads: CATSGQGAGETQYF. CDR3 bases: TGTGCCACCAGCGGACAGGGGGCAGGGGAGACCCAGTACTTC.

This clone appeared a single time. This chain joins TRBV5-1 and TRBJ1-5; 7 positions match TRBD1. The CDR3 loop spans 14 amino acids. Germline V gene data show CDR1 as SGHRS and CDR2 as YFSETQ. V gave up 0 bases and J gave up 5 bases; unmatched junction bases: 2. CDR3: CASSLGDRDQPQHF. For the CDR3, the DNA is TGCGCCAGCAGCTTGGGGGACAGAGATCAGCCCCAGCATTTT.

J is TRBJ2-7 and V is TRBV18; unclear D gene. Germline assignment: CDR1 KGHSH and CDR2 LQKENI. This CDR3 region has 13 residues. Deletions cut 3 bases from V and 3 bases from J, with 9 bases between. The chain's CDR3 is CASSPPSVYEQYF. CDR3 coding DNA: TGTGCCAGCTCACCTCCCTCAGTCTACGAGCAGTACTTC.

This sequence joins TRBV5-1 and TRBJ1-6, with D perhaps matching TRBD1 (5 bases). CDR3 length: 15 amino acids. From germline, CDR1 is SGHRS and CDR2 YFSETQ. Trimming stripped 5 bases from V and 9 bases from J, with 18 bases between. CDR3 sequence reads: CASRAQGEVTSPLHF. The CDR3 region has the DNA TGCGCCAGCAGAGCCCAAGGGGAGGTTACTTCACCCCTCCACTTT.

This chain links TRBV7-2 with TRBJ2-3; tentatively, D is TRBD2 (6 bases). V gave up 7 bases and J gave up 2 bases, with 19 bases separating them. In germline, CDR1 is SGHTA, CDR2 FQGNSA. This CDR3 region has 16 residues. This CDR3 is CASTPRWAGNTDTQYF. CDR3 nucleotides: TGTGCCAGCACCCCACGGTGGGCGGGGAACACAGATACGCAGTATTTT. Full variable domain (missing parts from reference TRBV7-2 and TRBJ2-3): GAGVSQSPSNKVTEKGKDVELRCDPISGHTALYWYRQSLGQGLEFLIYFQGNSAPDKSGLPSDRFSAERTGGSVSTLTIQRTQQEDSAVYLCASTPRWAGNTDTQYFGPGTRLTVL.

V and J are TRBV11-2 and TRBJ1-1, with a tentative D call TRBD1 (6 bases). V was clipped by 0 bases and J by 10 bases, with 9 bases between them. Looked up from germline, CDR1 is SGHAT and CDR2 is FQNNGV. The CDR3 sequence is 12 residues long. CDR3 amino acids: CASSLEQGLAFF. The CDR3 DNA is TGTGCCAGCAGCTTAGAACAGGGTCTAGCTTTCTTT.

This chain uses TRBV10-3 with TRBJ2-1, with D perhaps TRBD2 (7 bases). Germline V gives CDR1 ENHRY, CDR2 SYGVKD. The CDR3 runs to 16 residues. The V end lost 4 bases, the J end lost 6 bases, and 19 bases lay between the germline ends. The CDR3, as DNA: TGTGCCATCAGTGTCCGGGAAGGCGGGGGCCTCAATGAGCAGTTCTTC. It codes for CAISVREGGGLNEQFF.

The V call is TRBV10-3, the J call TRBJ2-7, with 8 bases fitting TRBD1. This CDR3 is 13 amino acids long. CDR1 ENHRY and CDR2 SYGVKD come from the germline V gene. The junction had 5 bases not matched to a gene; V was cut back by 8 bases and J by 2 bases. The CDR3 loop is CAISPDRAYEQYF. CDR3 coding DNA: TGTGCCATCTCCCCGGACAGGGCCTACGAGCAGTACTTC.

Concerning this clone itself: The junction does not match germline at one end; this may be a read error. The V and J genes are TRBV5-6 and TRBJ2-7; tentative D call: TRBD2 (5 bases). There are 12 residues in the CDR3. Looked up from germline, CDR1 is SGHDT and CDR2 is YYEEEE. The CDR3 nucleotides are TGTGCCAGCGTCGGGGAATCCTCCGAGCAGTACTTC. Translated, it gives CASVGESSEQYF.

A single count supports this clone. The rearrangement joins TRBV7-6 to TRBJ2-7; D is unresolved. The CDR3 runs to 14 residues. Germline V lookup: CDR1 SGHVS, CDR2 FNYEAQ. Trimming shortened V by 0 bases and J by 4 bases, and 10 bases separated the two germline ends. CDR3 region: CASSLADNPYEQYF. Written as DNA, the CDR3 is TGTGCCAGCAGCTTAGCTGACAACCCATACGAGCAGTACTTC.

The gene calls are TRBV9 and TRBJ2-3, with 8 bases aligning to TRBD2. Germline lookup yields CDR1 SGDLS and CDR2 YYNGEE. This CDR3 has 17 amino acids. J was trimmed by 3 bases and V by 2 bases; bases with no gene match: 11. The chain's CDR3 is CASSVRDGRAGTDTQYF. The CDR3 nucleotides read TGTGCCAGCAGCGTGAGGGACGGGAGGGCCGGGACAGATACGCAGTATTTT.

This clone has a single count. The V call is TRBV7-8, the J call TRBJ2-1, with TRBD2 identical over 11 bases. In germline, CDR1 is SGHVS, CDR2 FQNEAQ. V lost 0 bases to trimming and J lost 4 bases; unmatched junction nucleotides: 2. The CDR3 consists of 16 residues. The CDR3 region has the DNA TGTGCCAGCAGCTTAGCGAGACTAGCGGGGTACAATGAGCAGTTCTTC. It translates to CASSLARLAGYNEQFF.

This chain uses TRBV19 with TRBJ2-6; possible D gene TRBD2, 6 bases. Deletions cut 3 bases from V and 0 bases from J, with 9 bases between. From germline, CDR1 is LNHDA and CDR2 SQIVND (reference sequence). The CDR3 has 16 residues. The CDR3 loop reads CASSMTGVSGANVLTF. The CDR3 DNA reads TGTGCCAGTAGTATGACGGGGGTCTCTGGGGCCAACGTCCTGACTTTC.

This rearrangement joins TRBV4-2 to TRBJ2-1, with 9 bases identical to TRBD1. The CDR3 covers 21 residues. Germline lookup yields CDR1 LGHNA and CDR2 YNFKEQ. V lost 1 base, J lost 0 bases, and 16 bases stayed unmatched. The CDR3 region has the DNA TGTGCCAGCAGCCAAGTTACCCCGGGACAGGGTGGCCCTAGCTCCTACAATGAGCAGTTCTTC. This translates into CASSQVTPGQGGPSSYNEQFF.

The chain joins TRBV7-2 to TRBJ2-3; 7 nucleotides align to TRBD2. The CDR3 is 16 amino acids. The trim removed 5 bases at V and 2 bases at J, leaving 10 bases unmatched. Looked up from germline, CDR1 is SGHTA and CDR2 is FQGNSA. The CDR3 is CASSPPGLAVTDTQYF. In nucleotides, the CDR3 is TGTGCCAGCAGCCCCCCGGGGCTAGCGGTCACAGATACGCAGTATTTT.

V usage is TRBV27 and J usage is TRBJ2-5; a weak D match, TRBD2 (7 bases). The CDR3 contains 14 residues. Germline CDR1 reads MNHEY; CDR2 reads SMNVEV (reference sequence). Trimming cost V 6 bases and J 4 bases, with 15 bases left between them. The CDR3 is CASRPQGRGETQYF. CDR3 nucleotides: TGTGCCAGCAGGCCCCAGGGGAGGGGAGAGACCCAGTACTTC.

The V gene is TRBV9, the J gene TRBJ1-2; D ambiguous. Trimming cost V 6 bases and J 4 bases, with 13 bases left between them. CDR1 and CDR2 (germline): SGDLS, YYNGEE. This CDR3 region has 13 residues. The chain's CDR3 is CASTGIRGYGYTF. CDR3 nucleotides: TGTGCCAGCACCGGGATCCGGGGCTATGGCTACACCTTC.

V gene TRBV19 combines with J gene TRBJ1-4, with 8 bases identical to TRBD1. The CDR3 is made up of 14 amino acids. Germline V CDR1 and CDR2: LNHDA, SQIVND (reference sequence). V lost 4 bases, J lost 4 bases, and 2 bases stayed unmatched. The CDR3 here is CASSRTGYNEKLFF. CDR3 DNA sequence: TGTGCCAGTAGTAGGACAGGGTATAATGAAAAACTGTTTTTT.

This clone was recorded once. V gene TRBV28 combines with J gene TRBJ2-3; unclear D gene. CDR3 length: 13 residues. CDR1 and CDR2 (germline): MDHEN, SYDVKM. V lost 6 bases and J 2 bases, leaving 9 bases between the germline ends. The CDR3 loop is CASRTPSTDTQYF. The CDR3 nucleotides are TGTGCCAGCAGGACTCCCTCCACAGATACGCAGTATTTT.

The CDR3 here is CASSVGLGVSEKLFF. CDR3 DNA: TGTGCCAGCAGCGTAGGTTTGGGAGTCTCTGAAAAACTGTTTTTT. The chain links TRBV9 to TRBJ1-4; no reliable D call. Germline V gene data show CDR1 as SGDLS and CDR2 as YYNGEE. Trimming took off 0 bases at V and 7 bases at J, with 13 bases between the two ends. CDR3 size: 15 residues.

The CDR3 sequence: CASSSGDRGHTKNIQYF. DNA of the CDR3: TGTGCCAGTAGTAGCGGAGACAGGGGACACACCAAAAACATTCAGTACTTC. The chain uses TRBV19 and TRBJ2-4, with 8 bases matching TRBD1. CDR1 is LNHDA and CDR2 is SQIVND in the germline V gene (reference sequence). The trim removed 4 bases at V and 2 bases at J, leaving 10 bases unmatched. The CDR3 spans 17 residues. The full variable domain, in which reference TRBV19 and TRBJ2-4 provide the parts outside the CDR3, is DGGITQSPKYLFRKEGQNVTLSCEQNLNHDAMYWYRQDPGQGLRLIYYSQIVNDFQKGDIAEGYSVSREKKESFPLTVTSAQKNPTAFYLCASSSGDRGHTKNIQYFGAGTRLSVL.

CDR3 region: CATSGGQGPYEQYF. The CDR3 bases are TGTGCCACCAGTGGGGGACAGGGGCCCTACGAGCAGTACTTC. V usage is TRBV24-1 and J usage is TRBJ2-7, with TRBD1 identical over 10 bases. CDR1 and CDR2 from the germline V gene are KGHDR and SFDVKD. V shed 5 bases and J 2 bases; nucleotides not matched to a gene: 2. The CDR3 contains 14 residues.

J is TRBJ2-1 and V is TRBV2, with D tentatively TRBD1 (5 bases). Germline lookup yields CDR1 SNHLY and CDR2 FYNNEI. The CDR3 totals 12 residues. V gave up 4 bases and J gave up 9 bases, with 10 bases separating them. CDR3 sequence reads: CASSVGAGEQFF. The CDR3 DNA follows: TGTGCCAGCAGTGTAGGGGCTGGTGAGCAGTTCTTC.

The chain carries TRBV3-1 (or the pseudogene TRBV3-2) and TRBJ1-1, with TRBD1 as a possible D gene (6 bases). The germline V gene encodes CDR1 LGHDT and CDR2 YNNKEL (reference sequence). Trimming left V 5 bases short and J 11 bases short, with 21 bases between. CDR3 length: 14 amino acids. This CDR3 is CASSSSGRTVTAFF. The DNA of the CDR3 is TGTGCCAGCAGCTCCTCCGGTAGGACAGTGACCGCTTTCTTT.

This clone was found a few times. CDR3 loop: CASSLAGPRQQYF. As DNA, the CDR3 is TGTGCCAGCAGCTTAGCGGGGCCTAGGCAGCAGTACTTC. V and J are TRBV5-6 and TRBJ2-7; TRBD2 matches at 7 bases. Germline CDR1 is SGHDT and CDR2 is YYEEEE. Trimming at V came to 2 bases and at J to 8 bases, leaving 7 bases not matched to a gene. This CDR3 has 13 amino acids.

The rearrangement joins TRBV18 to TRBJ1-3, with 8 bases matching TRBD1. The CDR3 has 15 amino acids. The junction had 4 bases not matched to a gene; V was cut back by 6 bases and J by 0 bases. Per germline, CDR1 KGHSH and CDR2 LQKENI. CDR3 protein: CASSRQGFSGNTIYF. CDR3 in DNA: TGTGCCAGCTCCCGACAGGGGTTCTCTGGAAACACCATATATTTT.